Below, one T cell receptor (beta chain) is given with its context. The identical CDR3 is also encoded by other nucleotide sequences in the sample. Germline V gives CDR1 SGHTA, CDR2 FQGNSA. The CDR3 extends over 14 amino acids. V was shortened by 1 base and J by 1 base, with 7 bases between the two germline ends. The source of the sample is a study of Ad26.COV2.S vaccination and SARS-CoV-2 variants. The treatment denotes: some 20 received Ad26.COV2.S at low or high dose, single or two shots; about 5 received placebo; per-sample allocation not given. Collection of samples fell on day 63 after the first vaccine or placebo injection. The shot given was an Ad26 vector that makes Wuhan-strain SARS-CoV-2 spike. Assay used: immunoSEQ multiplex PCR; TCRdb lists only in-frame clones, some missing. The repertoire includes some 340,000 clones, about 86% of them detected once, and 1.5% to 2% sits in the top ten.

The sequence was collected from a person between 18 and 65 years old who received the Ad26.COV2.S COVID-19 vaccine or a placebo. The J gene is TRBJ1-2, the V gene TRBV7-2; D is uncertain. The sequencing here drew on peripheral blood, taken in a trial of Ad26.COV2.S vaccine versus placebo. The CDR3 DNA is TGTGCCAGCAGCTTAGGACCGATTAACTATGGCTACACCTTC. Its translation is CASSLGPINYGYTF.